A single sample is the source of the 23 T cell receptor beta chains below, sequenced in a study of T-cell reconstitution after alpha-beta-depleted transplantation in children. Study results and limitations: It was newly produced T cells that mostly accounted for T-cell counts and diversity one year after transplant.

Preparation of the TCRbeta library used unique molecular identifiers. TCRdb re-called the PCR reads through MiXCR, storing one row per CDR3 protein. Of around 270,000 distinct CDR3 sequences listed, 6.5% to 9% are singletons. Their antigens are not known. This specimen was peripheral blood, taken 360 days after TCRalphabeta/CD19-depleted stem cell transplant. These receptors originate from a female patient between 2 and 15 years old who had a stem cell transplant for Fanconi anemia, so the T cells may come from the graft donor.

Details on this clonotype: A much larger clone lies a single base off, so this may be a read error. The J gene is TRBJ2-1, the V gene TRBV7-3; 10 bases line up with TRBD2. The germline V gene has CDR1 SGHTA and CDR2 FQGTGA. There are 15 residues in the CDR3. J gave up 3 bases and V 5 bases, and 4 bases lay outside the gene matches. CDR3 in amino acids: CASSTGTSDYNEQFF. The CDR3 DNA is TGTGCCAGCAGCACCGGGACTAGCGACTACAATGAGCAGTTCTTC.

This clonotype was detected a few times. This chain uses TRBV5-4 with TRBJ2-2; 11 bases line up with TRBD2. The CDR3 spans 15 residues. The ends lost 1 base at V and 6 bases at J; junction bases unmatched: 2. Looked up from germline, CDR1 is SGHNT and CDR2 is YYREEE (reference sequence). This CDR3 reads CASSLTSGGPGELFF. CDR3 nucleotides: TGTGCCAGCAGCTTGACTAGCGGGGGACCCGGGGAGCTGTTTTTT.

This clonotype was observed a handful of times. V gene TRBV20-1 combines with J gene TRBJ1-2; no clear D. Germline V gene data show CDR1 as DFQATT and CDR2 as SNEGSKA (reference sequence). V shed 0 bases and J shed 4 bases, with 12 bases lying between them. This CDR3 spans 14 amino acids. CDR3 in amino acids: CSARDPLWAYGYTF. DNA of the CDR3: TGCAGTGCTAGAGATCCGCTTTGGGCCTATGGCTACACCTTC.

This clonotype was detected ten times or more. This chain uses TRBV24-1 with TRBJ2-1; the D gene is possibly TRBD1 (6 bases). V was clipped by 2 bases and J by 6 bases, with 13 bases between them. In germline, CDR1 is KGHDR, CDR2 SFDVKD. This CDR3 region has 15 residues. The CDR3 region has the DNA TGTGCCACCAGTGATTCTAGGACAGCAGGCAATGAGCAGTTCTTC. Amino acid sequence: CATSDSRTAGNEQFF.

This clonotype was detected a few times. The J gene is TRBJ2-2, the V gene TRBV25-1, with TRBD2 as a possible D gene (6 bases). The CDR3 consists of 16 residues. V was trimmed by 2 bases and J by 6 bases, leaving 16 bases between them. The germline gives CDR1 MGHDK, CDR2 SYGVNS. In DNA form, the CDR3 reads TGTGCCAGCAGTGAACCGGTCGGACCGGGGGCCGGGGAGCTGTTTTTT. This gives the protein CASSEPVGPGAGELFF.

This clonotype was recorded a few times. This chain connects TRBV2 to TRBJ2-7; D is possibly TRBD1 (6 bases). The CDR3 is 13 amino acids. Trimming took off 4 bases at V and 5 bases at J, with 12 bases between the two ends. Germline CDR1 and CDR2: SNHLY and FYNNEI. The CDR3 loop reads CASSVNRADEQYF. The CDR3 nucleotides are TGTGCCAGCAGTGTAAACAGGGCCGACGAGCAGTACTTC.

In its sample, this clonotype was seen many times. This chain links TRBV6-6 with TRBJ1-2; D ambiguous. This CDR3 has 11 amino acids. V dropped 4 bases and J dropped 8 bases, with 8 bases sitting between them. From germline, CDR1 is MNHNY and CDR2 SVGAGI (reference sequence). CDR3 sequence reads: CASSFSGGYTF. CDR3 nucleotides: TGTGCCAGCAGTTTTTCGGGCGGCTACACCTTC.

This clonotype was found many times. The CDR3 DNA is TGTGCCAGCAGCGAACAGGGTAACTATGGCTACACCTTC. It specifies CASSEQGNYGYTF. The chain carries TRBV9 and TRBJ1-2, with D possibly TRBD1 on 6 matching bases. Deletions cut 3 bases from V and 1 base from J, with 7 bases between. The germline V gene encodes CDR1 SGDLS and CDR2 YYNGEE. The CDR3 covers 13 residues.

The rearrangement links TRBV6-4 to TRBJ2-3; TRBD2 might be the D (6 bases). CDR1 is MRHNA and CDR2 is SNTAGT in the germline V gene. The germline V and J ends were trimmed by 6 bases and 1 base, with 17 bases remaining between them. The CDR3 length is 16 residues. The CDR3 DNA is TGTGCCAGCAGCCGAGCTCTGGGGGGAGGCACAGATACGCAGTATTTT. Protein: CASSRALGGGTDTQYF.

Many counts were recorded for this clonotype. V gene TRBV10-3 combines with J gene TRBJ1-5; 8 bases are a match to TRBD1. The CDR3 is 17 residues long. In germline, CDR1 is ENHRY, CDR2 SYGVKD. V trimming: 6 bases; J trimming: 1 base; junction bases outside the gene matches: 11. Here the CDR3 DNA reads TGTGCCATCAGCCCCACACTGACAGGGGACAGCAATCAGCCCCAGCATTTT. As protein: CAISPTLTGDSNQPQHF.

This clonotype was seen many times. This rearrangement joins TRBV4-1 to TRBJ2-7, with D tentatively TRBD2 (5 bases). Germline V gives CDR1 MGHRA, CDR2 YSYEKL. The CDR3 extends over 15 amino acids. V was cut by 1 base and J by 3 bases, with 13 bases left in between. The CDR3 DNA reads TGCGCCAGCAGCCAAGGGCATAGCGCAATCTACGAGCAGTACTTC. Translated, it gives CASSQGHSAIYEQYF.

This clonotype was found a few times. The chain combines TRBV6-5 with TRBJ1-2; D might be TRBD1 (5 bases). CDR3 size: 13 residues. The V end was cut by 2 bases, the J end by 9 bases, with 13 bases between. Germline loops: CDR1 MNHEY, CDR2 SVGAGI. The chain's CDR3 is CASSYAGGWSYTF. The DNA for the CDR3 is TGTGCCAGCAGTTACGCGGGGGGATGGAGCTACACCTTC.

This chain links TRBV11-2 with TRBJ1-1; weak D call: TRBD1 (5 bases). In germline, CDR1 is SGHAT, CDR2 FQNNGV. The CDR3 is made up of 15 amino acids. Trimming cost V 3 bases and J 2 bases, with 13 bases left between them. CDR3 sequence reads: CASSFTSTGNTEAFF. The CDR3 DNA sequence: TGTGCCAGCAGCTTTACCTCAACAGGAAACACTGAAGCTTTCTTT.

This clonotype was picked up a small number of times. The chain joins TRBV7-3 to TRBJ2-6, with a tentative D call TRBD1 (5 bases). V was shortened by 4 bases and J by 0 bases, with 13 bases between the two germline ends. Germline CDR1 and CDR2: SGHTA and FQGTGA. This CDR3 is 17 amino acids long. The chain's CDR3 is CASSSDISPSGANVLTF. DNA for the CDR3: TGTGCCAGCAGCTCGGACATCTCACCCTCTGGGGCCAACGTCCTGACTTTC.

In this sample, this clonotype turned up many times. The genes are TRBV12-3 or TRBV12-4 and TRBJ2-2; no clear D. This CDR3 region has 11 residues. V was cut by 7 bases and J by 6 bases, with 6 bases left in between. This chain's CDR3 is CASTTPGELFF. The CDR3 coding sequence is TGTGCCAGCACGACCCCCGGGGAGCTGTTTTTT.

Many counts were recorded for this clonotype. The V gene is TRBV25-1, the J gene TRBJ1-6, with 9 positions matching TRBD1. Trimming cost V 8 bases and J 7 bases; bases outside gene matches: 3. Looked up from germline, CDR1 is MGHDK and CDR2 is SYGVNS. CDR3 length: 13 amino acids. The CDR3 loop is CASEGQGNSPLHF. The CDR3 region has the DNA TGTGCCAGCGAAGGACAGGGGAATTCACCCCTCCACTTT.

The chain recombines TRBV6-5 with TRBJ1-2; D ambiguous. CDR3 length: 13 residues. Germline V CDR1 and CDR2: MNHEY, SVGAGI. V dropped 4 bases and J dropped 2 bases, with 8 bases sitting between them. CDR3 protein: CASSWVPNYGYTF. The CDR3 DNA is TGTGCCAGCAGTTGGGTACCCAACTATGGCTACACCTTC.

This clonotype was observed a handful of times. The V gene is TRBV30, the J gene TRBJ2-1; 12 bases fit TRBD2. The germline CDR1 and CDR2 sequences are GTSNPN and SVGIG (reference sequence). The V gene end was trimmed by 4 bases and the J gene end by 4 bases; junction bases not matched to a gene: 11. CDR3 length: 17 amino acids. CDR3 amino acids: CAWTVASGGAYYNEQFF. The CDR3 region has the DNA TGTGCCTGGACGGTGGCTAGCGGGGGGGCCTATTACAATGAGCAGTTCTTC. Supplemented by reference TRBV30 and TRBJ2-1, the full variable domain reads SQTIHQWPATLVQPVGSPLSLECTVEGTSNPNLYWYRQAAGRGLQLLFYSVGIGQISSEVPQNLSASRPQDRQFILSSKKLLLSDSGFYLCAWTVASGGAYYNEQFFGPGTRLTVL.

This clonotype has at least ten counts. The gene calls are TRBV29-1 and TRBJ1-2; D remains ambiguous. There are 12 residues in the CDR3. Trimming stripped 5 bases from V and 5 bases from J, with 12 bases between. Germline V gene lookup returns CDR1 SQVTM and CDR2 ANQGSEA. DNA for the CDR3: TGCAGCGTTTATATCGGGAGGTATGGCTACACCTTC. Translated: CSVYIGRYGYTF.

This clonotype has just a few counts. This chain uses TRBV20-1 with TRBJ1-2; tentatively, D is TRBD1 (5 bases). The CDR3 spans 11 residues. V shed 3 bases and J shed 8 bases, with 10 bases lying between them. Germline values: CDR1 DFQATT, CDR2 SNEGSKA (reference sequence). The CDR3 DNA is TGCAGTGCTAGGGGGACCCCAGGCTACACCTTC. It codes for CSARGTPGYTF.

A remark on this clonotype: This may arise from a read error, as a much more abundant clone is one base away. The chain carries TRBV7-2 and TRBJ2-1, with D perhaps TRBD1 or TRBD2 (6 bases each). Germline V gene data show CDR1 as SGHTA and CDR2 as FQGNSA. The CDR3 is made up of 13 amino acids. V was shortened by 5 bases and J by 9 bases, with 14 bases between the two germline ends. The CDR3 is CASSKRGAVEQFF. The CDR3 DNA reads as TGTGCCAGCAGCAAAAGGGGGGCGGTTGAGCAGTTCTTC.

This clonotype has just a few counts. The CDR3 reads CATSDGRDGRYNEQFF. The CDR3 DNA sequence: TGTGCCACCAGTGATGGCCGGGACGGCCGTTACAATGAGCAGTTCTTC. The chain uses TRBV24-1 and TRBJ2-1; tentatively, D is TRBD1 or TRBD2 (5 bases each). Trimming removed 3 bases from V and 4 bases from J, with 15 bases in between. The CDR3 spans 16 residues. CDR1 and CDR2 from the germline V gene are KGHDR and SFDVKD.

This clonotype turned up a few times. The chain recombines TRBV7-2 with TRBJ1-1; maybe TRBD1 (5 bases). With 5 bases removed from V and 2 bases from J, the gap between germline ends came to 9 bases. This CDR3 contains 13 residues. Germline V gives CDR1 SGHTA, CDR2 FQGNSA. CDR3 DNA sequence: TGTGCCAGCAGCCCTAGGGGCAACACTGAAGCTTTCTTT. Translating gives CASSPRGNTEAFF.